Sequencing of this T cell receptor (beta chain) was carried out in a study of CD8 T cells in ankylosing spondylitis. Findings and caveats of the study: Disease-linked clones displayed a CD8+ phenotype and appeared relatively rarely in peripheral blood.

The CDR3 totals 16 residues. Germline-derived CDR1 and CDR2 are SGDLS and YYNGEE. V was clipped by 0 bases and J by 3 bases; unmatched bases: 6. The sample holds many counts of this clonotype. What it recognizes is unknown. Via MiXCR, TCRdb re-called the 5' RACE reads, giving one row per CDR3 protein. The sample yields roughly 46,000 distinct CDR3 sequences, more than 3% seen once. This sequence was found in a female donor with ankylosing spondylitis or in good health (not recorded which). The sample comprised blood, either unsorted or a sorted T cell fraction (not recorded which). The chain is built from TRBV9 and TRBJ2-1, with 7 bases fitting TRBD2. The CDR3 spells CASSVAASGFYNEQFF. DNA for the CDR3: TGTGCCAGCAGCGTAGCAGCTAGCGGATTCTACAATGAGCAGTTCTTC.